A selection of T cell receptor beta chains follows, all from one sample in a study of Ad26.COV2.S vaccination and SARS-CoV-2 variants. The repertoire was sequenced with immunoSEQ multiplex PCR; TCRdb's copy has only in-frame clones and lacks some. The sample includes some 250,000 clones, approximately 87% of them seen just once. This specimen was peripheral blood, taken in a trial of Ad26.COV2.S vaccine versus placebo. The receptors stem from a person between 18 and 65 years old who received the Ad26.COV2.S COVID-19 vaccine or a placebo. Both conserved end residues are part of each CDR3. D genes are given only for firm matches. Clone size, where shown, is once, few, many, or a class for clones that have expanded.

TRBJ2-7 | TRBV30 | once | TRBD1 | CAWSERDRGSYEQYF | TGTGCCTGGAGTGAAAGGGACAGGGGGTCCTACGAGCAGTACTTC
TRBJ1-6 | TRBV18 | - | - | CASSESYNSPLHF | TGTGCCAGCTCAGAGTCATATAATTCACCCCTCCACTTT
TRBJ2-1 | TRBV30 | - | TRBD2 | CAWSPRGTSGGQTSYNEQFF | TGTGCCTGGAGTCCAAGGGGGACTAGCGGGGGTCAAACCTCCTACAATGAGCAGTTCTTC
TRBJ1-1 | TRBV28 | - | TRBD1 | CASSGRDSVPIQKAFF | TGTGCCAGCAGTGGACGGGACAGCGTACCCATCCAAAAAGCTTTCTTT
TRBJ1-2 | TRBV30 | - | - | CAWSGIRPHGYTF | TGTGCCTGGAGCGGGATACGACCTCATGGCTACACCTTC
TRBJ1-2 | TRBV6-2/TRBV6-3 | - | - | CASSYSRVDGYTF | TGTGCCAGCAGTTACAGCAGGGTCGACGGCTACACCTTC
TRBJ2-7 | TRBV19 | - | - | CASSPRDLSSYEQYF | TGTGCCAGTAGTCCCCGGGACCTAAGCTCCTACGAGCAGTACTTC
TRBJ1-1 | TRBV6-5 | - | - | CASSYSNAAFF | TGTGCCAGCAGTTACTCGAACGCGGCTTTCTTT
TRBJ1-1 | TRBV28 | - | - | CASSFGSTEAFF | TGTGCCAGCAGTTTTGGGAGTACTGAAGCTTTCTTT
TRBJ1-1 | TRBV28 | - | - | CASSHTEAFF | TGTGCCAGCAGCCACACTGAAGCTTTCTTT
TRBJ2-2 | TRBV6-6 | - | TRBD1 | CASSYAGQGTGELFF | TGTGCCAGCAGTTACGCGGGACAGGGGACCGGGGAGCTGTTTTTT
TRBJ1-1 | TRBV9 | few | TRBD1 | CASSVGGQANTEAFF | TGTGCCAGCAGCGTAGGGGGACAGGCGAACACTGAAGCTTTCTTT
TRBJ2-7 | TRBV30 | - | - | CAWSVPNPGTAYEQYF | TGTGCCTGGAGTGTCCCGAACCCCGGGACCGCCTACGAGCAGTACTTC
TRBJ1-3 | TRBV7-3 | few | - | CASSSSGTNSGNTIYF | TGTGCCAGCAGCTCTTCCGGGACCAACTCTGGAAACACCATATATTTT
TRBJ1-4 | TRBV7-9 | - | - | CASRAAATNEKLFF | TGTGCCAGCCGGGCGGCGGCAACTAATGAAAAACTGTTTTTT
TRBJ2-7 | TRBV28 | - | - | CASSLFSLVRSYEQYF | TGTGCCAGCAGTTTATTTAGCTTAGTCCGTTCCTACGAGCAGTACTTC
TRBJ2-1 | TRBV6-1 | - | TRBD2 | CASSEYVGLAGDTYNEQFF | TGTGCCAGCAGTGAATACGTGGGGTTAGCGGGGGATACCTACAATGAGCAGTTCTTC
TRBJ2-1 | TRBV7-8 | - | - | CASSQANNEQFF | TGTGCCAGCAGCCAGGCGAACAATGAGCAGTTCTTC
TRBJ1-1 | TRBV6-2/TRBV6-3 | - | - | CASSYGDSNTEAFF | TGTGCCAGCAGTTACGGGGACTCGAACACTGAAGCTTTCTTT
TRBJ1-2 | TRBV28 | - | - | CASSLGFADGYTF | TGTGCCAGCAGTTTAGGATTTGCAGATGGCTACACCTTC
TRBJ1-1 | TRBV5-1 | - | TRBD1 | CASSSGQGWVNTEAFF | TGCGCCAGCAGCTCGGGACAGGGGTGGGTGAACACTGAAGCTTTCTTT
TRBJ2-5 | TRBV5-8 | - | - | CASSLGTAAETQYF | TGTGCCAGCAGCTTGGGGACAGCTGCAGAGACCCAGTACTTC
TRBJ2-7 | TRBV19 | - | TRBD1 | CASGQATRSYEQYF | TGTGCCAGCGGACAGGCCACCAGATCCTACGAGCAGTACTTC
TRBJ1-6 | TRBV28 | - | - | CASSEQGGDSPLHF | TGTGCCAGCAGTGAACAGGGTGGTGACTCACCCCTCCACTTT
TRBJ2-2 | TRBV5-1 | - | TRBD2 | CASNLGGTGELFF | TGCGCCAGCAACTTGGGAGGGACCGGGGAGCTGTTTTTT
TRBJ2-1 | TRBV6-2/TRBV6-3 | - | TRBD2 | CASSTPGLATHNEQFF | TGTGCCAGCAGTACACCGGGACTAGCGACGCACAATGAGCAGTTCTTC
TRBJ1-5 | TRBV24-1 | - | - | CATSDSDRYNQPQHF | TGTGCCACCAGTGATTCTGACCGGTACAATCAGCCCCAGCATTTT
TRBJ1-5 | TRBV10-2 | - | - | CASSEIGPNSNQPQHF | TGCGCCAGCAGTGAAATAGGGCCCAATAGCAATCAGCCCCAGCATTTT
TRBJ1-1 | TRBV11-2 | - | - | CASRYTANTEAFF | TGTGCCAGCAGGTATACAGCAAACACTGAAGCTTTCTTT
TRBJ1-3 | TRBV7-8 | many | - | CASSPFHQSGNTIYF | TGTGCCAGCAGCCCCTTCCACCAATCTGGAAACACCATATATTTT
TRBJ2-7 | TRBV29-1 | many | - | CSGTAANSYEQYF | TGCAGCGGAACGGCCGCTAACTCCTACGAGCAGTACTTC
TRBJ2-7 | TRBV18 | - | - | CASSPSATEQYF | TGTGCCAGCTCACCGTCTGCCACGGAGCAGTACTTC
TRBJ2-2 | TRBV30 | - | - | CAWSNTGELFF | TGTGCCTGGTCGAACACCGGGGAGCTGTTTTTT